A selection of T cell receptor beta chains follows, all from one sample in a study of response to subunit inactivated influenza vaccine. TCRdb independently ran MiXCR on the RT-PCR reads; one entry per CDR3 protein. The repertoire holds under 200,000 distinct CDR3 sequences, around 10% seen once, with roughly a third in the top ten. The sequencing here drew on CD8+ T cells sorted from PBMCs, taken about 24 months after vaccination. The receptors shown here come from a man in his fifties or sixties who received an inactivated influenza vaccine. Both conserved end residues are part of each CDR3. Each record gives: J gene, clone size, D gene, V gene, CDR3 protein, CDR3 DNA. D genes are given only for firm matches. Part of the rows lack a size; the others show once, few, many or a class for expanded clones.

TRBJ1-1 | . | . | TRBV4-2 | CASSQSGNTEAFF | TGTGCCAGCAGCCAATCAGGGAACACTGAAGCTTTCTTT
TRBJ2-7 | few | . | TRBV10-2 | CASSIEGDEQYF | TGCGCCAGCAGTATCGAGGGGGACGAGCAGTACTTC
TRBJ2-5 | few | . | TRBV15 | CATSRSRNQETQYF | TGTGCCACCAGCAGGAGCCGGAACCAAGAGACCCAGTACTTC
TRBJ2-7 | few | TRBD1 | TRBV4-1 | CASSPGQGGSYEQYF | TGCGCCAGCAGCCCTGGACAGGGGGGTTCCTACGAGCAGTACTTC
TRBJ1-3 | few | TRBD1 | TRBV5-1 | CASSLSGTAGNTIYF | TGCGCCAGCAGCTTGTCTGGGACAGCTGGAAACACCATATATTTT
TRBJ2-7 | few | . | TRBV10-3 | CAITGEEISFEQYF | TGTGCCATCACCGGTGAAGAGATAAGCTTCGAGCAGTACTTC
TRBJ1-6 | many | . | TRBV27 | CVLGGLMDNSPLHF | TGTGTCCTTGGGGGGCTTATGGATAATTCACCCCTCCACTTT
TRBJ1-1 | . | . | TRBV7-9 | CASSWDGMNTEAFF | TGTGCCAGCAGCTGGGACGGGATGAACACTGAAGCTTTCTTT
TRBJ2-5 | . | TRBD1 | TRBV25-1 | CASSAPTGFGETQYF | TGTGCCAGCAGTGCCCCGACAGGGTTTGGGGAGACCCAGTACTTC
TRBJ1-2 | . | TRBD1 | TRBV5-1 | CASSLPGGELDGYTF | TGCGCCAGCAGCTTGCCAGGGGGCGAGTTGGATGGCTACACCTTC
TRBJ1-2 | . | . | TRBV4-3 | CASSPDAGRGYGYTF | TGCGCCAGCAGCCCCGACGCAGGAAGGGGCTATGGCTACACCTTC
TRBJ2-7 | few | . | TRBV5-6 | CASSLAGAGDYEQYF | TGTGCCAGCAGCTTGGCCGGGGCAGGAGACTACGAGCAGTACTTC
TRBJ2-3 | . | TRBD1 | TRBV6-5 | CASSYYRGLTDTQYF | TGTGCCAGCAGTTACTACAGGGGCCTCACAGATACGCAGTATTTT
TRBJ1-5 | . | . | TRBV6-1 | CASSWTENQPQHF | TGTGCCAGCAGCTGGACAGAAAATCAGCCCCAGCATTTT
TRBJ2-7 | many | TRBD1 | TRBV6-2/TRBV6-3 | CASTGDRGYEQYF | TGTGCCAGCACCGGGGACAGAGGGTACGAGCAGTACTTC
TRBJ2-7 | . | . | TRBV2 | CARQRLAQNYEQYF | TGTGCCAGGCAACGTCTCGCACAGAACTACGAGCAGTACTTC
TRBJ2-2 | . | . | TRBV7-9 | CASSSWGHRNTGELFF | TGTGCCAGCAGCTCCTGGGGACACAGGAACACCGGGGAGCTGTTTTTT
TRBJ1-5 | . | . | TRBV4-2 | CASSPREGHNQPQHF | TGTGCCAGCAGCCCAAGGGAAGGACACAATCAGCCCCAGCATTTT
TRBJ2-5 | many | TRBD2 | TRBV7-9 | CASRTSAQETQYF | TGTGCCAGCAGGACTAGCGCCCAAGAGACCCAGTACTTC
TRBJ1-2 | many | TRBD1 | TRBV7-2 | CASSSTGGIYGYTF | TGTGCCAGCAGCTCAACAGGGGGTATCTATGGCTACACCTTC
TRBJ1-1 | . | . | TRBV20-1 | CSARPLPGTNTEAFF | TGCAGTGCTAGGCCCCTCCCCGGGACGAACACTGAAGCTTTCTTT
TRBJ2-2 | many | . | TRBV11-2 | CASSLWGRGAGELFF | TGTGCCAGCAGCTTATGGGGTCGTGGTGCCGGGGAGCTGTTTTTT
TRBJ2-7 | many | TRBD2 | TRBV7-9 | CASRGLAGTYEQYF | TGTGCCAGCAGGGGACTAGCGGGAACCTACGAGCAGTACTTC
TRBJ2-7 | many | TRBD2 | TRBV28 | CASSEELADREQYF | TGTGCCAGCAGTGAAGAACTAGCGGATCGGGAGCAGTACTTC
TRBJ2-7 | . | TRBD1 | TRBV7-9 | CASSHRDRGYEQYF | TGTGCCAGCAGCCACCGGGACAGGGGCTACGAGCAGTACTTC
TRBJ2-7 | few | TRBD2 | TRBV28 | CASSLSFGSGSSYEQYF | TGTGCCAGCAGTTTATCGTTCGGTAGCGGGAGCTCCTACGAGCAGTACTTC